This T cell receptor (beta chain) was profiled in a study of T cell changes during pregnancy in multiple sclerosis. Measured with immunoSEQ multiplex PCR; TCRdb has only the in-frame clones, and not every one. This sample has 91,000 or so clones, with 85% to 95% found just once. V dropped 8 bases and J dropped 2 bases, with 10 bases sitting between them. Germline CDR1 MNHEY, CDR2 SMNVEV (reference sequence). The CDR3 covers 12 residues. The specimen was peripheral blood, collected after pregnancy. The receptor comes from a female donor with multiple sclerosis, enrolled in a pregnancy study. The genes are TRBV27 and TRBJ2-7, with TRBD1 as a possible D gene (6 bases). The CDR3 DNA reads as TGTGCCAGCGGGGGACAAACCTACGAGCAGTACTTC. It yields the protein CASGGQTYEQYF.